Listed below are T cell receptor beta chains from one sample, sequenced in a study of type 1 and type 2 diabetes patients. TCRdb analysed the multiplex PCR reads with MiXCR anew, one entry per CDR3 protein. Among 250,000 to 300,000 distinct CDR3 sequences listed, around 50% were seen once. The sample was peripheral blood mononuclear cells (PBMCs). The receptor set was obtained from a man aged 18 to 30 with type 2 diabetes. CDR3s leave out the opening cysteine and the closing phenylalanine or tryptophan. D genes are given only for firm matches. Clone sizes are given selectively: once, few, many, or a class where the clone is expanded.

CDR3 protein	V gene	clone size	D gene
ASSISGDEQF	TRBV19	few	-
ASSLFSLLGFEWDSNEQF	TRBV7-2	-	-
ASSETPSYGYT	TRBV28	-	-
ATASRSQETQY	TRBV15	-	-
SARDLAGGSYEQY	TRBV20-1	-	-
ASSYGLQETQY	TRBV2	-	-
ASRTGENTEAF	TRBV18	few	TRBD1
AWSEAGRTEAF	TRBV30	-	-
SARTSGRYDEQF	TRBV20-1	-	TRBD2
ATVKPSGRAVTETQY	TRBV2	few	TRBD2
ASSVSNRGEQF	TRBV9	-	-
ASTPGANTEAF	TRBV2	-	-
ASSSMTGLRSPLH	TRBV13	once	TRBD1
ASSRSGTGVTYEQY	TRBV12-3/TRBV12-4	-	TRBD1
ASSRASGGASDTQY	TRBV7-9	-	TRBD2
ASSFREKLF	TRBV6-7	few	-
ASTGTGGNEQF	TRBV19	-	TRBD1
ASSLTSGNYEQY	TRBV5-1	-	TRBD2
ASSLRGLGQPQH	TRBV6-6	-	TRBD1
ASSLGGRKLF	TRBV28	once	-
ASSSLDPSDEQY	TRBV27	-	-
SVATVNYGYT	TRBV29-1	-	-
SARQRGTYEQY	TRBV20-1	once	TRBD2
ASSLGQGRDTQY	TRBV11-3	-	-
ASSIGGSPSYEQY	TRBV19	few	-
ASSFYLGRGSPLH	TRBV27	-	-
ASSQGQSSTEAF	TRBV4-1	few	-
ASSQLGGLDYEQY	TRBV4-3	-	-
ASKKGWGDSTNEKLF	TRBV2	-	-
ASSLTPSAEAF	TRBV7-7	-	-
ASSSLDSPYEQY	TRBV27	few	-
ASSLGRGDSEAF	TRBV11-3	few	-
ASSFPGTSGGAGTDTQY	TRBV7-6	-	TRBD2
ASSQDGDRAYEQY	TRBV4-3	-	TRBD1
AWSMGHYYEQY	TRBV30	-	-
ASSLEGGLAGAYEQY	TRBV5-1	-	TRBD2
ATSREVAGGPNEQF	TRBV15	-	TRBD2
ASSPPGGSTL	TRBV27	-	-
ASSNLAGVPDTQY	TRBV7-2	-	TRBD2
SVVLRDRSYGYT	TRBV29-1	-	TRBD1
ASSQATGKNTEAF	TRBV6-4	-	TRBD1